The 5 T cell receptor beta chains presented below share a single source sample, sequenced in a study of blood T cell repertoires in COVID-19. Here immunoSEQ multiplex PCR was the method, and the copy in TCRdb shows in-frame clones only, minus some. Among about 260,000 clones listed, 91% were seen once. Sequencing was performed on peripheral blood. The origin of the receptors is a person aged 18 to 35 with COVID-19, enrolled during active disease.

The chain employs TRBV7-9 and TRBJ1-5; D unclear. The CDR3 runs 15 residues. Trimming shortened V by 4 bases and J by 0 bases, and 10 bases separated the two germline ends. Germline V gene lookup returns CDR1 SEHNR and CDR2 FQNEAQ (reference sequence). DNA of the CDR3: TGTGCCAGCAGCTCTCTCGGAGATAGCAATCAGCCCCAGCATTTT. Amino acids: CASSSLGDSNQPQHF.

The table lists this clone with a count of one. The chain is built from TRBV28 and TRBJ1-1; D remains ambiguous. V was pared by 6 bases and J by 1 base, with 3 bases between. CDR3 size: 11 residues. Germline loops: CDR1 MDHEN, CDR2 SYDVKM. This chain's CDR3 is CASSRNTEAFF. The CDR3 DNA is TGTGCCAGCAGCCGGAACACTGAAGCTTTCTTT.

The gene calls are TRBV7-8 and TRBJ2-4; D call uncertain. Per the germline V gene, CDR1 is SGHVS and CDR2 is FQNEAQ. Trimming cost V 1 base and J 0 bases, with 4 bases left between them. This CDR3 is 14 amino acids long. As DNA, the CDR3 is TGTGCCAGCAGCTTAGAACTAGCCAAAAACATTCAGTACTTC. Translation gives CASSLELAKNIQYF.

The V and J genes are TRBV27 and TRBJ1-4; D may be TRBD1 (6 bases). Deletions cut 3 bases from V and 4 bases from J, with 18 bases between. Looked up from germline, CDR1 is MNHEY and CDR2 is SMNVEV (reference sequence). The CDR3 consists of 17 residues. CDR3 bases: TGTGCCAGCAGTTTCAACGGCAGGGGAAGTGGTAATGAAAAACTGTTTTTT. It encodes CASSFNGRGSGNEKLFF.

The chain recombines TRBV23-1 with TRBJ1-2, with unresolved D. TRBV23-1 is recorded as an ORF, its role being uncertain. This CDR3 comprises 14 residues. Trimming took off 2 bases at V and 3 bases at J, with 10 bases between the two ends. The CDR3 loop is CASSQRETYYGYTF. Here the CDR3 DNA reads TGCGCCAGCAGTCAAAGGGAGACTTACTATGGCTACACCTTC.